Below, one T cell receptor (beta chain) is given with its context. The antigen is undetermined. This record comes from a study of T cell responses to AZD1222 COVID-19 vaccine. Study outcomes and limitations: The CD4 TCRs associated with vaccination extended across spike and predominated at 160-218 and 743-854. Breadth and depth of Spike-specific TCRs rose after two AZD1222 doses. Donors were chiefly white British, with a greater number of females, and clonal diversity was perhaps underestimated. No repertoire was sampled before or during the peak T cell response, only after it.

Between the trimmed V and J ends, which lost 4 bases and 4 bases, there was a span of 10 bases. The CDR3 runs 13 residues. Sequencing used immunoSEQ multiplex PCR; TCRdb keeps in-frame clones, though not all of them. Counted here are some 180,000 clones, about 93% occurring once; the ten biggest clones make up about 1%. The V and J genes are TRBV12-3 or TRBV12-4 and TRBJ1-1; D gene unclear. The specimen was peripheral blood, collected 28 days after the second dose of the MenACWY control vaccine. This clonotype was obtained from an adult who received the MenACWY meningococcal vaccine as a control. CDR3 coding DNA: TGTGCCAGCAGTTCGTCCACGGGCACTGAAGCTTTCTTT. Encoded protein: CASSSSTGTEAFF.